This T cell receptor (beta chain) is from a study of blood T cell repertoires in COVID-19. The study recruited people aged roughly 18 to 89 years across under 25 US areas. The CDR3 is 13 residues long. Germline V gives CDR1 GTSNPN, CDR2 SVGIG (reference sequence). V was shortened by 0 bases and J by 4 bases, with 9 bases between the two germline ends. Libraries were prepared by immunoSEQ multiplex PCR; TCRdb keeps only in-frame clonotypes and omits some of them. Seen here are under 450,000 clones, more than 70% observed once, and the top ten hold 1.3%. This clone has only a few counts. V gene TRBV30 combines with J gene TRBJ2-5; D perhaps matches TRBD1 (5 bases). Sequencing used PBMCs or T cells enriched from blood (not recorded which). This receptor was identified in a man aged 30 to 39 who had recovered from COVID-19. As DNA, the CDR3 is TGTGCCTGGAGTGTGAGAAGGGGAGAGACCCAGTACTTC. Its protein is CAWSVRRGETQYF.